The sequence of this TCR beta chain was determined in a study of CD8 T cells in Susac syndrome. CD8+ and CD4+ T cells circulating in blood were sequenced for TCR beta. It was healthy donors who served as the controls, matched for age and sex. TEMRA cells were FACS-enriched, while CD8+ and CD4+ T cells were negatively isolated. After extraction with the RNeasy kit, roughly 0.5 to 1 ug of the RNA was reverse transcribed using random hexamers. From the immunoSEQ multiplex PCR reads, TCRdb called clonotypes with MiXCR, one entry per CDR3 protein. The sample carries 140,000 or so distinct CDR3 sequences, 94% recorded once. The germline gives CDR1 SGHRS, CDR2 YFSETQ. Trimming removed 4 bases at V and 3 bases at J, with 11 bases between. The CDR3 has 13 residues.

V usage is TRBV5-1 and J usage is TRBJ2-7, with D possibly being TRBD2 (6 bases). This TCR derives from a human donor in good health. Sequences were obtained from CD4+ T cells from PBMCs. CDR3 residues: CASSRQEGYEQYF. CDR3 DNA: TGCGCCAGCAGCCGGCAGGAGGGCTACGAGCAGTACTTC.